The subject of this entry is one TCR beta chain. From the 5' RACE reads, TCRdb called clonotypes with MiXCR, one entry per CDR3 protein. The sample gives 510,000 or so distinct CDR3 sequences, about 19% of which show up once; over 11% is in the top ten. This sample stems from a study of T cells after yellow fever vaccination. With 4 bases removed from V and 5 bases from J, the gap between germline ends came to 12 bases. From germline, CDR1 is SGHAT and CDR2 FQNNGV. The CDR3 runs 14 residues. The rearrangement links TRBV11-2 to TRBJ2-1; unclear D gene. The receptor was isolated from a man aged 25-45 years who received the YFV17D yellow fever vaccine. This specimen consisted of PBMCs, obtained 15 days after the yellow fever booster vaccination. This CDR3 is CASSSRLGDNEQFF. The CDR3, as DNA: TGTGCCAGCAGCTCCCGACTTGGAGACAATGAGCAGTTCTTC.